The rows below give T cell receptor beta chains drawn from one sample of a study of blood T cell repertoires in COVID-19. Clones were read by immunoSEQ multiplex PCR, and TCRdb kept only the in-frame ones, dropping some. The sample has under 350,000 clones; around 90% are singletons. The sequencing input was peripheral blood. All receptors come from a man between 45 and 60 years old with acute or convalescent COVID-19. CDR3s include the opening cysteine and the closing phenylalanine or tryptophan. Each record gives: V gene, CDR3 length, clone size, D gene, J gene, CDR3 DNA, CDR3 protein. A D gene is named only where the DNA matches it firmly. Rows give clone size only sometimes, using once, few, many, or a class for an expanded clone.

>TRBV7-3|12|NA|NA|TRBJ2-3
TGTGCCAGCAGCTCGGGCACAGATACGCAGTATTTT
CASSSGTDTQYF
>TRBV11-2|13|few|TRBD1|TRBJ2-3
TGTGCCAGCAGCTTCCAACTTGGACAGGCGCAGTATTTT
CASSFQLGQAQYF
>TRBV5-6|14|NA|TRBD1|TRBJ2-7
TGTGCCAGCAGCCCCCGGGACAGCAACTACGAGCAGTACTTC
CASSPRDSNYEQYF
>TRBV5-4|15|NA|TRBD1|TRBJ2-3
TGTGCCAGCAGCTCCCCACTACAGGGGGCAGATACGCAGTATTTT
CASSSPLQGADTQYF
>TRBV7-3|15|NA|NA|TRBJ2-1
TGTGCCAGCAGCTTACAGCGGGGACATTACAATGAGCAGTTCTTC
CASSLQRGHYNEQFF
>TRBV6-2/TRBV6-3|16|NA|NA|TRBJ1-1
TGTGCCAGCAGTTACCCCGAAGGGGATTTGAACACTGAAGCTTTCTTT
CASSYPEGDLNTEAFF
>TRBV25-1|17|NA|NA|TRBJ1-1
TGTGCCAGCAGTGTTGCTTCGGGGTCCCAGGCGGGGACTGAAGCTTTCTTT
CASSVASGSQAGTEAFF
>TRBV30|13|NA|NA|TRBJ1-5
TGTGCCTGGAGCGTTCAGGGGCGAGAGCCCCAGCATTTT
CAWSVQGREPQHF
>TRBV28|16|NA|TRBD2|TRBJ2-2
TGTGCCAGCAGTTTCCGGGGGGGCCTGGGCACCGGGGAGCTGTTTTTT
CASSFRGGLGTGELFF
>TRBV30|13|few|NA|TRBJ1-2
TGTGCCTGGAGCGAGAGGCAGAACTATGGCTACACCTTC
CAWSERQNYGYTF
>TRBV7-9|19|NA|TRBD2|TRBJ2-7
TGTGCCAGCAGTCCACTGCGGACTAGCGGGGGGGAGAGGTCCTACGAGCAGTACTTC
CASSPLRTSGGERSYEQYF
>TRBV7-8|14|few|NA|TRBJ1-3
TGTGCCAGCAGCTTAACGCGCTCTGGAAACACCATATATTTT
CASSLTRSGNTIYF
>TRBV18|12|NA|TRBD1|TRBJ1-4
TGTGCCAGTTCAACAGGGGGCCAAAAACTGTTTTTT
CASSTGGQKLFF
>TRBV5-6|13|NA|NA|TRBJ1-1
TGTGCCAGCAGCTTAACAGGGCGAACTGAAGCTTTCTTT
CASSLTGRTEAFF
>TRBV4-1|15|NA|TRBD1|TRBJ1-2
TGCGCCAGCAGCCGGGACAGGGGCGGAGGCTATGGCTACACCTTC
CASSRDRGGGYGYTF
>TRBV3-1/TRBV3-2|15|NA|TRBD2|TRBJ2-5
TGTGCCAGCAGCCCCAGGACTAGAAGGGCGGAGACCCAGTACTTC
CASSPRTRRAETQYF
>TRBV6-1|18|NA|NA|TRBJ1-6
TGTGCCAGCAGTGAAATTGCGGGAGATTACTCCTATAATTCACCCCTCCACTTT
CASSEIAGDYSYNSPLHF
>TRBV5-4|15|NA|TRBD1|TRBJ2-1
TGTGCCAGCAGCCGCCGGGACAGGGACAACAATGAGCAGTTCTTC
CASSRRDRDNNEQFF
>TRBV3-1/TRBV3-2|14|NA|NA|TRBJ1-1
TGTGCCAGCAGCCAAGTGGGGGGGGGCACTGAAGCTTTCTTT
CASSQVGGGTEAFF
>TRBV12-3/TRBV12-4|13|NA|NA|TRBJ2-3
TGTGCCAGCAGTTTCGGGGATTCAGATACGCAGTATTTT
CASSFGDSDTQYF
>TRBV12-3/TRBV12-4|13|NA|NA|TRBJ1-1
TGTGCCAGCAGTTTATTAGACAGTGCTGAAGCTTTCTTT
CASSLLDSAEAFF
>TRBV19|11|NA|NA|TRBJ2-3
TGTGCCAGTAGTTCGACTAGGGGCACCTATTTT
CASSSTRGTYF
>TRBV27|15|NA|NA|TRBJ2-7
TGTGCCAGCAGAGATGCCTGGGGAGCACAGTATGGGCAGTACTTC
CASRDAWGAQYGQYF
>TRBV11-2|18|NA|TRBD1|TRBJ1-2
TGTGCCAGCAGCTTAGTGGGCGGATGGGACAGGGATGAGTATGGCTACACCTTC
CASSLVGGWDRDEYGYTF
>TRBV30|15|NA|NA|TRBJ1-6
TGTGCCTGGAGTGTACTGGGGGGACGTAATTCACCCCTCCACTTT
CAWSVLGGRNSPLHF
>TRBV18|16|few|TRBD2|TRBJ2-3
TGTGCCAGCTTACCAGGACTAGCGGGGGCCACAGATACGCAGTATTTT
CASLPGLAGATDTQYF
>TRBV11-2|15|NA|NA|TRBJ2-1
TGTGCCAGCAGCTTAGGTCTATCCTCCTACAATGAGCAGTTCTTC
CASSLGLSSYNEQFF
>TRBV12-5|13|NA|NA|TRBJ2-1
TGTGCTAGTGCCCTTGGGGAGTACAATGAGCAGTTCTTC
CASALGEYNEQFF
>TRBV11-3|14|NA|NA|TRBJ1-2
TGTGCCAGCAGCCCCTCGGGTAGCAGCGGTGACTACACCTTC
CASSPSGSSGDYTF